Listed below are T cell receptor beta chains from one sample, sequenced in a study of beta chain features in type 1 diabetes. The protocol was immunoSEQ multiplex PCR, while the TCRdb copy is restricted to in-frame clones and leaves out a portion. The profile shows hundreds of thousands of clones, over 10% of them singletons. Material: naive CD4+ T cells from blood. The receptors come from a young man with type 1 diabetes. The CDR3 runs from the conserved cysteine through the conserved F or W. A D gene is named only where the DNA matches it firmly. Rows give clone size only sometimes, using once, few, many, or a class for an expanded clone.

J: TRBJ1-1
V: TRBV7-2
size: NA
D: TRBD1
DNA: TGTGCCAGCAGCGGACAGGGAAACACTGAAGCTTTCTTT
CDR3: CASSGQGNTEAFF

J: TRBJ1-4
V: TRBV7-2
size: NA
D: NA
DNA: TGTGCCAGCAGCTTAGCCAAGGGGGTTAATGAAAAACTGTTTTTT
CDR3: CASSLAKGVNEKLFF

J: TRBJ2-5
V: TRBV19
size: NA
D: TRBD1
DNA: TGTGCCACTAGAAGGGGGCCACCAAAGACAGAGACCCAGTACTTC
CDR3: CATRRGPPKTETQYF

J: TRBJ1-2
V: TRBV19
size: NA
D: NA
DNA: TGTGCCAGTAGTCCCCGACAGGTCCCTGGCTACACCTTC
CDR3: CASSPRQVPGYTF

J: TRBJ1-1
V: TRBV27
size: NA
D: NA
DNA: TGTGCCAGCAGGCGCGGGGGAGCAACTTTCTTT
CDR3: CASRRGGATFF

J: TRBJ1-3
V: TRBV5-6
size: few
D: NA
DNA: TGTGCCAGCAGCTTGGTTTGGGGCGCCTCTGGAAACACCATATATTTT
CDR3: CASSLVWGASGNTIYF

J: TRBJ1-2
V: TRBV25-1
size: few
D: NA
DNA: TGTGCCAGCAGCGCACTTGGATGGTACACCTTC
CDR3: CASSALGWYTF

J: TRBJ2-1
V: TRBV5-1
size: few
D: NA
DNA: TGCGCCAGCAGCTTGGGGGGAAGCTCCTACAATGAGCAGTTCTTC
CDR3: CASSLGGSSYNEQFF

J: TRBJ1-1
V: TRBV7-2
size: few
D: NA
DNA: TGTGCCAGCACCCATGAGGGCCTTAACACTGAAGCTTTCTTT
CDR3: CASTHEGLNTEAFF

J: TRBJ1-6
V: TRBV7-9
size: NA
D: NA
DNA: TGTGCCAGCAGCCCAGGGCGAAGTATCTCACCCCTCCACTTT
CDR3: CASSPGRSISPLHF

J: TRBJ1-6
V: TRBV30
size: few
D: NA
DNA: TGTGCCTGGAGCAAGGAAGCAAATTCACCCCTCCACTTT
CDR3: CAWSKEANSPLHF

J: TRBJ2-1
V: TRBV5-1
size: few
D: TRBD1
DNA: TGCGCCAGCAGCACCGAGACAGGGGGCAAGTCCTACAATGAGCAGTTCTTC
CDR3: CASSTETGGKSYNEQFF

J: TRBJ2-3
V: TRBV5-6
size: NA
D: NA
DNA: TGTGCCAGCAGCTCGGTCGGGAGCACAGATACGCAGTATTTT
CDR3: CASSSVGSTDTQYF

J: TRBJ2-3
V: TRBV6-1
size: NA
D: NA
DNA: TGTGCCAGCAGTGTCCAGGATAGCACAGATACGCAGTATTTT
CDR3: CASSVQDSTDTQYF

J: TRBJ2-7
V: TRBV13
size: NA
D: TRBD1
DNA: TGTGCCAGCACGACAGGGGGCCTCGACGAGCAGTACTTC
CDR3: CASTTGGLDEQYF

J: TRBJ2-7
V: TRBV13
size: NA
D: NA
DNA: TGTGCCAGCAGCCGGGGGACAGCCAGCTCCTACGAGCAGTACTTC
CDR3: CASSRGTASSYEQYF

J: TRBJ2-1
V: TRBV5-4
size: few
D: NA
DNA: TGTGCCAGCAGCAGGGGGTTCTACAATGAGCAGTTCTTC
CDR3: CASSRGFYNEQFF

J: TRBJ2-2
V: TRBV6-1
size: NA
D: TRBD2
DNA: TGTGCCAGCAGTGGAGGGTACGCGGGGGACCGCACCGGGGAGCTGTTTTTT
CDR3: CASSGGYAGDRTGELFF

J: TRBJ2-7
V: TRBV7-8
size: NA
D: NA
DNA: TGTGCCAGCAGCTTAAGCAACAGCCCCTACGAGCAGTACTTC
CDR3: CASSLSNSPYEQYF

J: TRBJ1-1
V: TRBV29-1
size: NA
D: NA
DNA: TGCAGCGTTCGACCACCGAACACTGAAGCTTTCTTT
CDR3: CSVRPPNTEAFF

J: TRBJ1-1
V: TRBV5-4
size: NA
D: NA
DNA: TGTGCCAGCAGCTTGGGGCAGGAAGCGCTGAACACTGAAGCTTTCTTT
CDR3: CASSLGQEALNTEAFF

J: TRBJ2-7
V: TRBV7-2
size: NA
D: NA
DNA: TGTGCCAGCACTCCCTGGGGCACCTCCTACGAGCAGTACTTC
CDR3: CASTPWGTSYEQYF

J: TRBJ1-4
V: TRBV7-9
size: few
D: NA
DNA: TGTGCCAGCAGCCCCCGGGCCCCAACTAATGAAAAACTGTTTTTT
CDR3: CASSPRAPTNEKLFF

J: TRBJ2-1
V: TRBV5-4
size: few
D: TRBD1
DNA: TGTGCCAGCAGCACGGGACAGGGAGGACAGCGATACAATGAGCAGTTCTTC
CDR3: CASSTGQGGQRYNEQFF

J: TRBJ1-2
V: TRBV6-5
size: NA
D: NA
DNA: TGTGCCAGCAGTTACTATTCTGGGAACGTGGGCTACACCTTC
CDR3: CASSYYSGNVGYTF

J: TRBJ1-1
V: TRBV6-5
size: NA
D: NA
DNA: TGTGCCAGCAGTTTTTATTGGGGCACTGAAGCTTTCTTT
CDR3: CASSFYWGTEAFF

J: TRBJ1-2
V: TRBV13
size: NA
D: NA
DNA: TGTGCCAGCGAAGCGGAGGGGAACTATGGCTACACCTTC
CDR3: CASEAEGNYGYTF

J: TRBJ1-2
V: TRBV30
size: few
D: NA
DNA: TGTGCCTGGAGTGTGGTAAACTATGGCTACACCTTC
CDR3: CAWSVVNYGYTF

J: TRBJ2-7
V: TRBV10-3
size: NA
D: NA
DNA: TGTGCCATCTCAGGCAGGGTAGACTCCTACGAGCAGTACTTC
CDR3: CAISGRVDSYEQYF

J: TRBJ1-1
V: TRBV30
size: NA
D: NA
DNA: TGTGCCTGGAGATCGTCCCGCGGGAGCACTGAAGCTTTCTTT
CDR3: CAWRSSRGSTEAFF

J: TRBJ2-3
V: TRBV11-2
size: NA
D: NA
DNA: TGTGCCAGCAGCCGTGGGGGATCCTGGGCAGATACGCAGTATTTT
CDR3: CASSRGGSWADTQYF

J: TRBJ2-2
V: TRBV28
size: NA
D: NA
DNA: TGTGCCAGCAGTGCCCCTGGGGGCCCAAACACCGTGGAGCTGTTTTTT
CDR3: CASSAPGGPNTVELFF

J: TRBJ2-1
V: TRBV5-4
size: few
D: TRBD1
DNA: TGTGCCAGCAGCTGGACAGGGAAACGCAATGAGCAGTTCTTC
CDR3: CASSWTGKRNEQFF

J: TRBJ2-7
V: TRBV28
size: NA
D: NA
DNA: TGTGCCAGCACCTTGAGGGCCTTTTCCTACGAGCAGTACTTC
CDR3: CASTLRAFSYEQYF

J: TRBJ1-5
V: TRBV18
size: few
D: NA
DNA: TGTGCCAGCTCACTTCGGGGGGGAAATCAGCCCCAGCATTTT
CDR3: CASSLRGGNQPQHF

J: TRBJ1-2
V: TRBV20-1
size: NA
D: NA
DNA: TGCAGTGCTAGAGAGCCTTATGGCTACACCTTC
CDR3: CSAREPYGYTF

J: TRBJ2-1
V: TRBV2
size: NA
D: NA
DNA: TGTGCCAGCAGTGGGCAGGGCTCCTACAATGAGCAGTTCTTC
CDR3: CASSGQGSYNEQFF

J: TRBJ2-6
V: TRBV28
size: once
D: NA
DNA: TGTGCCAGCAGTTTTCTAGGGGTATCTGGGGCCAACGTCCTGACTTTC
CDR3: CASSFLGVSGANVLTF

J: TRBJ1-3
V: TRBV29-1
size: NA
D: NA
DNA: TGCAGCGTTGTTGTGGGGAGTGGGGCTGGAAACACCATATATTTT
CDR3: CSVVVGSGAGNTIYF

J: TRBJ2-2
V: TRBV6-6
size: NA
D: NA
DNA: TGTGCCAGCAGTTTATTCACCGACACCGGGGAGCTGTTTTTT
CDR3: CASSLFTDTGELFF

J: TRBJ1-5
V: TRBV30
size: NA
D: NA
DNA: TGTGCCTGGAGTGCGGGACTGGATCAGCCCCAGCATTTT
CDR3: CAWSAGLDQPQHF

J: TRBJ1-5
V: TRBV29-1
size: NA
D: NA
DNA: TGCAGCGTTGGAGGGCACGGCAATCAGCCCCAGCATTTT
CDR3: CSVGGHGNQPQHF

J: TRBJ2-3
V: TRBV5-6
size: few
D: NA
DNA: TGTGCCAGCAGCTTAGCAGGGACCTTGAGGGATACGCAGTATTTT
CDR3: CASSLAGTLRDTQYF

J: TRBJ2-5
V: TRBV5-1
size: few
D: TRBD1
DNA: TGCGCCAGCAGCCCTCCAGGGGGCTCAGAGACCCAGTACTTC
CDR3: CASSPPGGSETQYF

J: TRBJ1-5
V: TRBV4-1
size: NA
D: NA
DNA: TGCGCCAGCAGCCAAGAGGGGAGACCCGGCAATCAGCCCCAGCATTTT
CDR3: CASSQEGRPGNQPQHF

J: TRBJ1-1
V: TRBV25-1
size: NA
D: NA
DNA: TGTGCCAGCACGGGTAACACTGAAGCTTTCTTT
CDR3: CASTGNTEAFF